This T cell receptor beta chain was found in a study of blood T cell repertoires in COVID-19. Measured with immunoSEQ multiplex PCR; TCRdb has only the in-frame clones, and not every one. The sample lists about 50,000 clones, more than 90% seen once, with about 10% in the top ten. Sequences were obtained from peripheral blood. The sequence came from a woman aged 80 or older with acute or convalescent COVID-19.

The CDR3: CASSYQGAVTEAFF. The CDR3 coding sequence is TGTGCCAGCAGTTACCAGGGGGCTGTCACTGAAGCTTTCTTT. This rearrangement joins TRBV6-6 to TRBJ1-1, with 8 bases fitting TRBD1. Germline values: CDR1 MNHNY, CDR2 SVGAGI (reference sequence). The CDR3 is 14 residues long. V lost 2 bases and J lost 4; bases outside the gene matches: 3.